What follows is one T cell receptor beta chain and its context. There is no known antigen for this receptor. This sequence may be a read error, since a much larger clone differs from it by one base. These data are taken from a study of T cell repertoires in cytomegalovirus infection (dated by TCRdb to between 2018 and 2021). Context from the whole study: Recently identified HLA-C-restricted CMV epitopes, whose presentation resists viral immunomodulation, were targeted by peptide stimulations together with well-studied HLA-B-restricted epitopes. Because public TCR beta signatures pointed to carriage of CMV infection together with the matching HLA type, the HLA type of each donor mattered for the analysis.

Taken with the paper, the label for treatment or condition translates to: in vitro stimulation with specific CMV peptide epitopes to enrich CMV-specific T cells. Trimming accounts for 5 bases at V and 6 bases at J, while the number of junction bases matched to no gene is 13. Counted from cysteine to phenylalanine, this CDR3 has 17 amino acids. Only CDR3 DNA is held: 51 bases, read in frame from base 1. Based on the germline V gene, the CDR1 and CDR2 sequences are SGHVS and FNYEAQ. The reads were generated on an Illumina HiSeq 1500. Using fastp at Q25 and MiXCR, TCRdb reprocessed the public reads and kept productive beta chains. Here each entry gathers all rows of one CDR3 protein and keeps the most common genes and DNA. The sample contains approximately 730,000 distinct CDR3 sequences, about 27% of them found a single time. Roughly 13% of the sample comes from the top ten. The full study reports these points: In both this cohort and an independent roughly 330-donor cohort, the cumulative frequency of public TCR beta family members distinguished carriers of CMV infection plus the relevant HLA type. The ex vivo response was dominated by HLA-C-restricted CMV-specific TCR beta clonotypes, which also provided the single most frequent clonotype in two of eight donors.

Recombination linked TRBV7-6 to TRBJ2-2; 9 bases in the junction line up with TRBD1. The specimen comprised cultured CD8+ T cells from PBMCs, sampled from culture after CMV antigen stimulation. The clonotype originates from a human donor in good health (CMV status not recorded). Some clones in this sample may be carry-over from other donors' samples. CDR3 loop: CASSQFVGQGYAGELFF. The DNA sequence is as follows: TGTGCCAGCAGCCAATTTGTCGGACAGGGGTACGCCGGGGAGCTGTTTTTT.